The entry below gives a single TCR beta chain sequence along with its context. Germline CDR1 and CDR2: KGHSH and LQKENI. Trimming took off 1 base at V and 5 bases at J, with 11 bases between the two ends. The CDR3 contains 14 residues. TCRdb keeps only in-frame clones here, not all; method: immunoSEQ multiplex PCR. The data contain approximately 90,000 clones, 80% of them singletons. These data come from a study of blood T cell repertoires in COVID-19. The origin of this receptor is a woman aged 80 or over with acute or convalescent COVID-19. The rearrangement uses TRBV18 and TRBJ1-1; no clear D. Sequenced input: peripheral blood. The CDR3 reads CASSPRSIVTEAFF. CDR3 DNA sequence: TGTGCCAGCTCACCACGTTCTATTGTAACTGAAGCTTTCTTT.